The 22 T cell receptor beta chains in this list originate from one sample, sequenced in a study of T-cell reconstitution after alpha-beta-depleted transplantation in children. Unique molecular identifiers were built into the TCRbeta library. TCRdb re-called the PCR reads through MiXCR, storing one row per CDR3 protein. The table records around 250,000 distinct CDR3 sequences, about 10% of them present only once. The sequencing here drew on PBMCs from the stem cell graft donor, taken from the stem cell graft. These receptors all come from a human donor who donated a stem cell graft to a child with SCID.

This clonotype came up a few times. The chain couples TRBV7-8 to TRBJ2-7; 8 bases are shared with TRBD1. Germline V CDR1 and CDR2: SGHVS, FQNEAQ. After removal of 10 bases from V and 2 bases from J, the junction contained 16 bases not matched to a gene. The CDR3 sequence is 16 residues long. CDR3 nucleotide sequence: TGTGCCACCGCACCCAGTTTGGCAGGGGGCCCCTACGAGCAGTACTTC. As protein: CATAPSLAGGPYEQYF.

This clonotype was counted only a few times. This sequence joins TRBV27 and TRBJ2-3; TRBD1 matches at 9 bases. The V gene's germline CDR1 is MNHEY and CDR2 SMNVEV (reference sequence). This CDR3 has 16 residues. Unmatched junction bases numbered 9, after V lost 3 bases and J lost 5 bases. As DNA, the CDR3 is TGTGCCAGCAGTTTTGGGGGACAGGGAATAAGAGATACGCAGTATTTT. Translation: CASSFGGQGIRDTQYF.

Points on this clonotype: One end of the junction does not line up with germline, which may come from a read error. The chain recombines TRBV12-3 or TRBV12-4 with TRBJ2-2; tentatively, D is TRBD1 (6 bases). The CDR3 is 16 amino acids. As DNA, the CDR3 is TGTGCCAGCATAATTCCCGGGACACATAACACCTGGGAGCTGTTTTTT. It translates to CASIIPGTHNTWELFF.

This clonotype showed up just a few times. The rearrangement joins TRBV2 to TRBJ1-1; 7 nucleotides line up with TRBD1. The CDR3 runs 14 residues. The junction had 5 bases not matched to a gene; V was cut back by 4 bases and J by 3 bases. Germline CDR1 and CDR2: SNHLY and FYNNEI. The CDR3 is CASSAVRGDTEAFF. The CDR3 DNA reads as TGTGCCAGCAGTGCGGTCAGGGGGGACACTGAAGCTTTCTTT.

This clonotype was counted between two and nine times. The rearrangement links TRBV5-1 to TRBJ2-7; a weak D match, TRBD1 (6 bases). The germline V gene has CDR1 SGHRS and CDR2 YFSETQ. Between the trimmed V and J ends, which lost 4 bases and 3 bases, there was a span of 17 bases. The CDR3 totals 15 residues. The CDR3 DNA is TGCGCCAGCAGCACGCCGGGACACCTGCACTACGAGCAGTACTTC. Its translation is CASSTPGHLHYEQYF.

This clonotype has only a few counts. This chain links TRBV6-5 with TRBJ2-1, with TRBD1 identical over 9 bases. The CDR3 totals 16 residues. The germline V gene encodes CDR1 MNHEY and CDR2 SVGAGI. With 1 base clipped from V and 4 bases from J, the junction kept 5 bases outside the gene matches. The CDR3 sequence is CASSYWTGTGYNEQFF. In nucleotides, the CDR3 is TGTGCCAGCAGTTACTGGACCGGGACAGGGTACAATGAGCAGTTCTTC.

This clonotype was counted only a few times. The V and J genes are TRBV28 and TRBJ1-4; 7 bases map to TRBD1. Germline V CDR1 and CDR2: MDHEN, SYDVKM. J lost 5 bases, V lost 2 bases, and 5 bases had no gene match. The CDR3 totals 15 residues. The CDR3 loop reads CASSLGAGGNEKLFF. In DNA form, the CDR3 reads TGTGCCAGCAGTTTAGGCGCAGGGGGAAATGAAAAACTGTTTTTT.

This chain uses TRBV25-1 with TRBJ1-1, with a tentative D call TRBD1 (6 bases). V lost 7 bases, J lost 3 bases, and 12 bases lay in between. The CDR3 contains 13 residues. In germline, CDR1 is MGHDK, CDR2 SYGVNS. CDR3 loop: CASNDRRDTEAFF. In nucleotides, the CDR3 is TGTGCCAGCAATGACAGGCGGGACACTGAAGCTTTCTTT. Drawing the rest from reference TRBV25-1 and TRBJ1-1, the complete variable domain is EADIYQTPRYLVIGTGKKITLECSQTMGHDKMYWYQQDPGMELHLIHYSYGVNSTEKGDLSSESTVSRIRTEHFPLTLESARPSHTSQYLCASNDRRDTEAFFGQGTRLTVV.

The table lists this clonotype with a few counts. Its ends do not fully match the called genes, so a read error is possible. The chain carries TRBV12-3 or TRBV12-4 and TRBJ2-7, with 7 bases fitting TRBD1. CDR3 length: 15 amino acids. The CDR3 loop reads CASSFARQGSSEQYF. The CDR3 DNA reads TGTGCCAGCAGTTTTGCCCGACAGGGTTCCTCCGAGCAGTACTTC.

The chain is built from TRBV6-2 or TRBV6-3 and TRBJ2-5; TRBD1 aligns across 7 bases. This CDR3 region has 14 residues. Germline CDR1 and CDR2: MNHEY and SVGEGT. V gave up 10 bases and J gave up 2 bases; unmatched junction bases: 10. CDR3 in amino acids: CATEGQDPQETQYF. In DNA, the CDR3 is TGTGCCACCGAAGGACAGGACCCGCAAGAGACCCAGTACTTC.

The chain employs TRBV20-1 and TRBJ2-7; 8 bases line up with TRBD1. V lost 7 bases and J lost 1; bases outside the gene matches: 12. Germline V gene lookup returns CDR1 DFQATT and CDR2 SNEGSKA (reference sequence). This CDR3 has 15 residues. The CDR3: CSGGEQGVDSYEQYF. DNA for the CDR3: TGCAGTGGGGGGGAACAGGGGGTTGATTCCTACGAGCAGTACTTC.

This clonotype occurred once. V usage is TRBV12-3 or TRBV12-4 and J usage is TRBJ1-2; D possibly corresponds to TRBD1 (6 bases). This CDR3 comprises 14 residues. Between the trimmed V and J ends, which lost 3 bases and 7 bases, there was a span of 15 bases. The CDR3 DNA sequence: TGTGCCAGCAGTTTGGGTTGGGGGGCAAGTGGCTACACCTTC. Protein product: CASSLGWGASGYTF.

The rearrangement joins TRBV12-3 or TRBV12-4 to TRBJ2-5; tentatively, D is TRBD2 (6 bases). The V and J ends lost 6 bases and 4 bases respectively, with 12 bases between them. The CDR3 is 13 residues long. This chain's CDR3 is CASSTAGRETQYF. As DNA, the CDR3 is TGTGCCAGCAGCACGGCGGGGCGAGAGACCCAGTACTTC.

This clonotype was detected a few times. V gene TRBV20-1 combines with J gene TRBJ2-5; TRBD2 matches at 14 bases. J gave up 0 bases and V 5 bases, and 5 bases lay outside the gene matches. The CDR3 is 16 residues long. Germline loops: CDR1 DFQATT, CDR2 SNEGSKA (reference sequence). CDR3 sequence (DNA): TGCAGTGCTGGAGGGGGACTAGCGGGGGACCAAGAGACCCAGTACTTC. Residues: CSAGGGLAGDQETQYF.

The chain joins TRBV20-1 to TRBJ1-1, with D unresolved. The CDR3 runs to 13 residues. Trimming took off 6 bases at V and 11 bases at J, with 22 bases between the two ends. Germline CDR1 is DFQATT and CDR2 is SNEGSKA (reference sequence). CDR3 nucleotide sequence: TGCAGTGCCACCGGATCTCACGGACTGGGCGCTTTCTTT. This encodes CSATGSHGLGAFF.

J is TRBJ2-4 and V is TRBV5-1; no reliable D call. This CDR3 spans 14 amino acids. Trimming stripped 4 bases from V and 5 bases from J, with 13 bases between. Germline loops: CDR1 SGHRS, CDR2 YFSETQ. The CDR3 region has the DNA TGCGCCAGCAGCGGTGACCCGAAGGAAAACATTCAGTACTTC. Translating gives CASSGDPKENIQYF.

This clonotype was observed a few times. V gene TRBV20-1 combines with J gene TRBJ2-7; D is tentatively TRBD1 or TRBD2 (5 bases each). CDR1 is DFQATT, CDR2 SNEGSKA, per germline (reference sequence). V dropped 3 bases and J dropped 5 bases, with 17 bases sitting between them. The CDR3 has 14 amino acids. In nucleotides, the CDR3 is TGCAGTGCTAGCACCGGGGACCTGGGGAACGAGCAGTACTTC. Protein sequence: CSASTGDLGNEQYF.

J is TRBJ2-3 and V is TRBV5-4; D is perhaps TRBD2 (5 bases). V lost 7 bases to trimming and J lost 0 bases, with 12 bases between them. The CDR3 length is 14 residues. The germline CDR1 and CDR2 sequences are SGHNT and YYREEE (reference sequence). CDR3 sequence reads: CASRVSESTDTQYF. The CDR3 coding sequence is TGTGCCAGCCGAGTTAGCGAAAGCACAGATACGCAGTATTTT.

Only a few counts were recorded for this clonotype. For the CDR3, the DNA is TGCAGTGCTTCGGGAGAGACCCAGTACTTC. It codes for CSASGETQYF. V usage is TRBV20-1 and J usage is TRBJ2-5; no definite D call. CDR1 DFQATT and CDR2 SNEGSKA come from the germline V gene (reference sequence). CDR3 length equals 10 residues. Trimming stripped 5 bases from V and 4 bases from J, with 5 bases between.

The J gene is TRBJ2-6, the V gene TRBV12-3 or TRBV12-4, with D unresolved. This CDR3 has 15 residues. V lost 5 bases and J lost 0, with 8 bases in between. The CDR3 nucleotides read TGTGCCAGCAGTCTCCGATCCTCTGGGGCCAACGTCCTGACTTTC. Translating gives CASSLRSSGANVLTF.

V is TRBV7-8 and J is TRBJ1-5; no definite D call. Germline CDR1 SGHVS, CDR2 FQNEAQ. The V end lost 2 bases, the J end lost 3 bases, and 8 bases lay between the germline ends. The CDR3 sequence is 14 residues long. CDR3 coding DNA: TGTGCCAGCAGCTTAACCGGCAACAATCAGCCCCAGCATTTT. It encodes CASSLTGNNQPQHF.

This clonotype was found a few times. V is TRBV6-1 and J is TRBJ2-3; 9 bases are a match to TRBD2. Germline-derived CDR1 and CDR2 are MNHNS and SASEGT. The CDR3 covers 15 residues. The V segment lost 7 bases and the J segment 5 bases; nucleotides outside the gene matches: 10. This CDR3 reads CASTLDSGGRDTQYF. Here the CDR3 DNA reads TGTGCCAGCACCCTCGATAGCGGGGGTCGAGATACGCAGTATTTT.